Detailed here is one T cell receptor beta chain. The data originate from a study of technical replicates of blood from a few donors. Trimming took off 0 bases at V and 4 bases at J, with 8 bases between the two ends. The CDR3 runs to 13 residues. Germline V gene sequence: CDR1 SGHRS, CDR2 YFSETQ. Some clones are missing from TCRdb's copy, which holds only in-frame ones; the method was immunoSEQ multiplex PCR. The sample lists some 71,000 clones; around 97% were seen once. The chain employs TRBV5-1 and TRBJ2-7; D not resolved. This TCR came from a human donor in good health. Material for sequencing was T cells isolated from PBMCs. The CDR3 protein is CASSLDISYEQYF. The DNA of the CDR3 is TGCGCCAGCAGCTTGGATATCTCTTACGAGCAGTACTTC.